These 10 T cell receptor beta chains were all obtained from the same sample, sequenced in a study of OX40 agonist ivuxolimab in advanced cancers. Libraries were prepared by immunoSEQ multiplex PCR; TCRdb keeps only in-frame clonotypes and omits some of them. The sample has about 120,000 clones; roughly nine tenths are singletons. This specimen was CD4+ or CD8+ T cells sorted from blood, taken in a trial of the OX40 agonist ivuxolimab. The receptors shown here come from an adult with an advanced solid tumor such as melanoma, head and neck, liver or kidney cancer.

The table lists this clone with a count of one. J is TRBJ1-4 and V is TRBV19; D is unresolved. V lost 7 bases and J lost 2, with 8 bases in between. CDR1 is LNHDA and CDR2 is SQIVND in the germline V gene (reference sequence). CDR3 length: 13 residues. The chain's CDR3 is CASKRSTNEKLFF. The CDR3 DNA reads TGTGCCAGTAAAAGGTCTACTAATGAAAAACTGTTTTTT.

The chain couples TRBV7-8 to TRBJ1-4, with 11 bases lining up with TRBD1. After removal of 0 bases from V and 7 bases from J, the junction contained 4 bases not matched to a gene. The CDR3 has 16 residues. Germline V lookup: CDR1 SGHVS, CDR2 FQNEAQ. CDR3 DNA sequence: TGTGCCAGCAGCTTAGCGCGGACAGGGGGCTTTGAAAAACTGTTTTTT. Its protein is CASSLARTGGFEKLFF.

This rearrangement joins TRBV7-3 to TRBJ2-1; TRBD1 matches at 10 bases. CDR1 is SGHTA, CDR2 FQGTGA, per germline. Trimming removed 1 base from V and 9 bases from J; junction bases left unmatched: 6. The CDR3 loop spans 15 amino acids. The CDR3 sequence: CASSLIAGQGTEQFF. Written as DNA, the CDR3 is TGTGCCAGCAGCTTAATAGCGGGACAGGGGACTGAGCAGTTCTTC.

V usage is TRBV4-1 and J usage is TRBJ2-1; TRBD1 matches at 8 bases. V lost 2 bases, J lost 2 bases, and 8 bases stayed unmatched. CDR1 and CDR2 (germline): MGHRA, YSYEKL. This CDR3 contains 17 residues. CDR3 sequence reads: CASSQTGTGSTYNEQFF. DNA for the CDR3: TGCGCCAGCAGCCAAACCGGGACAGGATCAACCTACAATGAGCAGTTCTTC.

The V call is TRBV29-1, the J call TRBJ2-1, with 12 bases identical to TRBD2. The V gene end was trimmed by 3 bases and the J gene end by 1 base; junction bases not matched to a gene: 4. This CDR3 has 16 residues. In germline, CDR1 is SQVTM, CDR2 ANQGSEA. The CDR3 spells CSVDRTSGGSYNEQFF. CDR3 coding DNA: TGCAGCGTTGATCGTACTAGCGGGGGGTCCTACAATGAGCAGTTCTTC.

The J gene is TRBJ1-4, the V gene TRBV21-1; the tabulated D call, TRBD1, remains unverified against the DNA. TRBV21-1 is labeled a pseudogene. The CDR3 runs 19 residues. The CDR3 protein is CASSKEGTGILVRVEKLFF. The CDR3, as DNA: TGTGCCAGCAGCAAAGAGGGGACAGGGATTTTGGTTCGGGTTGAAAAACTGTTTTTT.

The J gene is TRBJ2-2, the V gene TRBV4-1, with D tentatively TRBD1 (6 bases). V lost 4 bases, J lost 5 bases, and 11 bases lay in between. The CDR3 sequence is 14 residues long. Germline CDR1 MGHRA, CDR2 YSYEKL. CDR3 residues: CASSPLGGTGELFF. The DNA for the CDR3 is TGCGCCAGCAGCCCTCTAGGGGGAACCGGGGAGCTGTTTTTT.

This sequence joins TRBV18 and TRBJ2-1, with D perhaps given as TRBD1 or TRBD2 (5 bases each). Germline values: CDR1 KGHSH, CDR2 LQKENI. Trimming took 6 bases from V and 10 from J, leaving 16 bases between them. The CDR3 has 13 amino acids. In DNA form, the CDR3 reads TGTGCCAGCTCTCTCGGGACCCACCAGGAGCAGTTCTTC. Residues: CASSLGTHQEQFF.

The CDR3 DNA follows: TGTGCCAGTAGTATTCGGGCTGAACAGCGGAGCTCGGAAGAGACCCAGTACTTC. Protein sequence: CASSIRAEQRSSEETQYF. The chain has TRBV19 and TRBJ2-5; tentative D call: TRBD2 (5 bases). Per the germline V gene, CDR1 is LNHDA and CDR2 is SQIVND (reference sequence). This CDR3 region has 18 residues. V lost 3 bases and J lost 3, with 23 bases in between. The complete variable domain, with remaining parts taken from reference TRBV19 and TRBJ2-5, reads DGGITQSPKYLFRKEGQNVTLSCEQNLNHDAMYWYRQDPGQGLRLIYYSQIVNDFQKGDIAEGYSVSREKKESFPLTVTSAQKNPTAFYLCASSIRAEQRSSEETQYFGPGTRLLVL.

This clone is a singleton in its sample. The chain combines TRBV7-2 with TRBJ2-7; 8 bases match TRBD1. The CDR3 totals 17 residues. The J segment lost 5 bases and the V segment lost 0 bases, leaving 12 bases of the junction unmatched. The germline CDR1 and CDR2 sequences are SGHTA and FQGNSA. CDR3: CASSLAGAGTGIDEQYF. In DNA form, the CDR3 reads TGTGCCAGCAGCTTAGCTGGGGCCGGGACAGGAATCGACGAGCAGTACTTC.